The 23 T cell receptor beta chains below were found in one sample sequenced in a study of CD8+ T cells in alopecia areata. After isolation, RNA underwent reverse transcription to generate cDNA as the sequencing template. The protocol was immunoSEQ multiplex PCR, while the TCRdb copy is restricted to in-frame clones and leaves out a portion. The table shows about 170,000 clones, with about 66% occurring only once. Sequenced here: CD8+ T cells sorted from blood, sampled at week 0. These receptors came from a human donor with alopecia areata.

This clone was counted a few times. The chain couples TRBV23-1 to TRBJ2-5; D not certain. TRBV23-1 is an ORF, with its function uncertain. The CDR3 loop spans 14 amino acids. Trimming left V 6 bases short and J 2 bases short, with 13 bases between. CDR3 nucleotides: TGCGCCAGCAGGATCCGAGAACTTCAAGAGACCCAGTACTTC. Translating gives CASRIRELQETQYF.

Details on this clone: Other DNA sequences within the sample encode an identical CDR3. This chain links TRBV5-1 with TRBJ2-7; D gene unclear. The germline V gene encodes CDR1 SGHRS and CDR2 YFSETQ. V was shortened by 0 bases and J by 5 bases, with 6 bases between the two germline ends. This CDR3 is 12 amino acids long. The CDR3 sequence: CASSLGTDEQYF. The CDR3 coding sequence is TGCGCCAGCAGCTTGGGCACCGACGAGCAGTACTTC.

This CDR3 is CASSLELETQYF. CDR3 sequence (DNA): TGTGCCAGCAGCTTAGAGCTGGAGACCCAGTACTTC. This chain uses TRBV11-1 with TRBJ2-5; D is uncertain. CDR3 length: 12 residues. Per germline, CDR1 SGHAT and CDR2 FQDESV (reference sequence). V lost 1 base to trimming and J lost 5 bases, with 5 bases between them.

The chain combines TRBV4-1 with TRBJ2-7; a possible D gene is TRBD2 (6 bases). Deletions cut 4 bases from V and 4 bases from J, with 14 bases between. Germline lookup yields CDR1 MGHRA and CDR2 YSYEKL. This CDR3 is 14 amino acids long. CDR3 bases: TGCGCCAGCAGCCCGTCCCGGGACTTTTACGAGCAGTACTTC. Translating it yields CASSPSRDFYEQYF.

This clone has just a few counts. The chain combines TRBV6-1 with TRBJ2-5; possibly TRBD1 for D (6 bases). The CDR3 is made up of 13 amino acids. Trimming cost V 7 bases and J 2 bases, with 11 bases left between them. Looked up from germline, CDR1 is MNHNS and CDR2 is SASEGT. CDR3 nucleotide sequence: TGTGCCAGCACTACAGGGAGACAAGAGACCCAGTACTTC. Its translation is CASTTGRQETQYF.

This clone was seen only a few times. In the same sample, other DNA sequences code for this CDR3. The chain combines TRBV2 with TRBJ2-7, with D hard to call. CDR1 and CDR2 from the germline V gene are SNHLY and FYNNEI. The V and J ends lost 4 bases and 3 bases respectively, with 1 base between them. The length of the CDR3 is 10 residues. The CDR3, as DNA: TGTGCCAGCAGTGGCTACGAGCAGTACTTC. It yields the protein CASSGYEQYF. Based on the CDR3 plus reference TRBV2 and TRBJ2-7, the full variable domain is EPEVTQTPSHQVTQMGQEVILRCVPISNHLYFYWYRQILGQKVEFLVSFYNNEISEKSEIFDDQFSVERPDGSNFTLKIRSTKLEDSAMYFCASSGYEQYFGPGTRLTVT.

The V call is TRBV27, the J call TRBJ1-1; TRBD1 matches 8 bases. This CDR3 has 12 amino acids. V lost 5 bases, J lost 12 bases, and 8 bases stayed unmatched. The V gene's germline CDR1 is MNHEY and CDR2 SMNVEV (reference sequence). The CDR3, as DNA: TGTGCCAGCAGTCCGCCGGACAGGGCCCCTTTCTTT. Its protein is CASSPPDRAPFF.

CDR3 loop: CASSFSQRGVEGYTF. The DNA for the CDR3 is TGTGCCAGCAGTTTCTCCCAGAGGGGGGTCGAGGGCTACACCTTC. The gene calls are TRBV27 and TRBJ1-2, with D possibly matching TRBD1 (6 bases). V was pared by 3 bases and J by 8 bases, with 19 bases between. The CDR3 is 15 amino acids. The germline V gene encodes CDR1 MNHEY and CDR2 SMNVEV (reference sequence).

The CDR3 DNA follows: TGTGCCTGGACCCCTAGCGGGGGAAGCACAGATACGCAGTATTTT. Amino acids: CAWTPSGGSTDTQYF. The chain joins TRBV30 to TRBJ2-3; the match to TRBD2 covers 10 bases. This CDR3 is 15 amino acids long. Trimming removed 4 bases from V and 0 bases from J; junction bases left unmatched: 4. CDR1 is GTSNPN, CDR2 SVGIG, per germline (reference sequence).

The chain uses TRBV29-1 and TRBJ2-7; perhaps D is TRBD1 or TRBD2 (6 bases each). Between the trimmed V and J ends, which lost 5 bases and 5 bases, there was a span of 16 bases. In germline, CDR1 is SQVTM, CDR2 ANQGSEA. The CDR3 spans 13 residues. The CDR3 spells CSVNGGSLNEQYF. CDR3 DNA sequence: TGCAGCGTTAACGGGGGCAGTCTGAACGAGCAGTACTTC.

This rearrangement joins TRBV27 to TRBJ2-5; 7 bases agree with TRBD1. J lost 2 bases, V lost 5 bases, and 8 bases had no gene match. Germline V gene lookup returns CDR1 MNHEY and CDR2 SMNVEV (reference sequence). This CDR3 comprises 15 residues. The CDR3 loop is CASSNLWDRQETQYF. The CDR3 DNA follows: TGTGCCAGCAGTAACCTGTGGGACAGACAAGAGACCCAGTACTTC.

This chain links TRBV7-8 with TRBJ2-5, with D possibly TRBD1 on 6 matching bases. The CDR3 is 15 amino acids. V was trimmed by 4 bases and J by 4 bases, leaving 16 bases between them. Germline lookup yields CDR1 SGHVS and CDR2 FQNEAQ. CDR3 amino acids: CASSYTKGDGETQYF. The CDR3 DNA reads as TGTGCCAGCAGCTATACCAAGGGGGATGGAGAGACCCAGTACTTC.

The chain carries TRBV5-6 and TRBJ1-2; the match to TRBD1 covers 7 bases. The CDR3 runs to 13 residues. The ends lost 4 bases at V and 4 bases at J; junction bases unmatched: 4. Looked up from germline, CDR1 is SGHDT and CDR2 is YYEEEE. CDR3: CASSADRVYGYTF. For the CDR3, the DNA is TGTGCCAGCAGCGCCGACAGGGTCTATGGCTACACCTTC.

The chain combines TRBV29-1 with TRBJ1-1; D is perhaps TRBD1 (6 bases). The CDR3 runs 14 residues. Trimming took 6 bases from V and 4 from J, leaving 18 bases between them. Germline values: CDR1 SQVTM, CDR2 ANQGSEA. The CDR3 DNA reads TGCAGCGTCCAGGGACAAGGGGTACGCACTGAAGCTTTCTTT. This encodes CSVQGQGVRTEAFF. Together with reference TRBV29-1 and TRBJ1-1, the CDR3 gives the full variable domain: SAVISQKPSRDICQRGTSLTIQCQVDSQVTMMFWYRQQPGQSLTLIATANQGSEATYESGFVIDKFPISRPNLTFSTLTVSNMSPEDSSIYLCSVQGQGVRTEAFFGQGTRLTVV.

The table lists this clone with a few counts. The genes are TRBV2 and TRBJ2-2; TRBD1 matches at 9 bases. After removal of 6 bases from V and 4 bases from J, the junction contained 6 bases not matched to a gene. The V gene's germline CDR1 is SNHLY and CDR2 FYNNEI. The CDR3 sequence is 15 residues long. The CDR3 bases are TGTGCCAGCAGCGAGGGACAGGGCGGCACCGGGGAGCTGTTTTTT. Encoded protein: CASSEGQGGTGELFF.

This clone was counted only a few times. The J gene is TRBJ2-6, the V gene TRBV4-2; possible D gene TRBD2, 5 bases. The CDR3 has 17 amino acids. The germline V gene has CDR1 LGHNA and CDR2 YNFKEQ. Trimming removed 4 bases at V and 4 bases at J, with 17 bases between. CDR3 bases: TGTGCCAGCAGCCCCTCGGAGGAGGCTGGAGGGGCCAACGTCCTGACTTTC. As protein: CASSPSEEAGGANVLTF.

The chain links TRBV30 to TRBJ1-2; D perhaps matches TRBD1 (5 bases). The V end was cut by 0 bases, the J end by 3 bases, with 8 bases between. Germline values: CDR1 GTSNPN, CDR2 SVGIG (reference sequence). This CDR3 is 13 amino acids long. The CDR3: CAWSVRGHYGYTF. In DNA form, the CDR3 reads TGTGCCTGGAGTGTAAGGGGTCACTATGGCTACACCTTC.

The sample holds a few counts of this clone. The chain employs TRBV27 and TRBJ1-1; 9 positions match TRBD1. V lost 5 bases and J lost 5; bases outside the gene matches: 6. Germline CDR1 is MNHEY and CDR2 is SMNVEV (reference sequence). CDR3 length: 14 residues. The CDR3 here is CASSVHRGPTEAFF. The CDR3 DNA is TGTGCCAGCAGTGTTCACAGGGGGCCTACTGAAGCTTTCTTT.

V usage is TRBV5-1 and J usage is TRBJ1-2, with D possibly TRBD1 on 5 matching bases. From germline, CDR1 is SGHRS and CDR2 YFSETQ. CDR3 length: 14 amino acids. V was trimmed by 4 bases and J by 2 bases, leaving 12 bases between them. CDR3 protein: CASSQDKGNYGYTF. The CDR3 bases are TGCGCCAGCAGCCAGGACAAGGGCAACTATGGCTACACCTTC.

This clone came up a few times. This sequence joins TRBV13 and TRBJ2-7, with D possibly TRBD1 on 5 matching bases. The CDR3 covers 14 residues. The V end lost 1 base, the J end lost 0 bases, and 7 bases lay between the germline ends. The germline gives CDR1 PRHDT, CDR2 FYEKMQ (reference sequence). CDR3 nucleotide sequence: TGTGCCAGCAGCTTAGAAGACAGCTCCTACGAGCAGTACTTC. Protein: CASSLEDSSYEQYF.

This clone was counted a few times. This chain uses TRBV19 with TRBJ2-6; D is uncertain. Germline V gene lookup returns CDR1 LNHDA and CDR2 SQIVND (reference sequence). V dropped 2 bases and J dropped 4 bases, with 9 bases sitting between them. CDR3 size: 15 residues. The CDR3 sequence is CASSISESGANVLTF. CDR3 bases: TGTGCCAGTAGTATATCGGAATCCGGGGCCAACGTCCTGACTTTC.

The chain is built from TRBV9 and TRBJ1-1; 8 bases align to TRBD1. The V gene's germline CDR1 is SGDLS and CDR2 YYNGEE. V lost 0 bases and J lost 6; bases outside the gene matches: 10. There are 16 residues in the CDR3. Here the CDR3 DNA reads TGTGCCAGCAGCGTAGAGGCAGGGGGCGCATTCTCTGAAGCTTTCTTT. Encoded protein: CASSVEAGGAFSEAFF.

This chain uses TRBV7-8 with TRBJ1-5; 9 nucleotides line up with TRBD1. With 5 bases clipped from V and 3 bases from J, the junction kept 5 bases outside the gene matches. This CDR3 comprises 15 residues. Per the germline V gene, CDR1 is SGHVS and CDR2 is FQNEAQ. The CDR3 DNA is TGTGCCAGCAGCCCGGGACAGGGCTCCAATCAGCCCCAGCATTTT. It specifies CASSPGQGSNQPQHF. Combining the CDR3 with reference TRBV7-8 and TRBJ1-5 gives the whole variable domain GAGVSQSPRYKVAKRGQDVALRCDPISGHVSLFWYQQALGQGPEFLTYFQNEAQLDKSGLPSDRFFAERPEGSVSTLKIQRTQQEDSAVYLCASSPGQGSNQPQHFGDGTRLSIL.